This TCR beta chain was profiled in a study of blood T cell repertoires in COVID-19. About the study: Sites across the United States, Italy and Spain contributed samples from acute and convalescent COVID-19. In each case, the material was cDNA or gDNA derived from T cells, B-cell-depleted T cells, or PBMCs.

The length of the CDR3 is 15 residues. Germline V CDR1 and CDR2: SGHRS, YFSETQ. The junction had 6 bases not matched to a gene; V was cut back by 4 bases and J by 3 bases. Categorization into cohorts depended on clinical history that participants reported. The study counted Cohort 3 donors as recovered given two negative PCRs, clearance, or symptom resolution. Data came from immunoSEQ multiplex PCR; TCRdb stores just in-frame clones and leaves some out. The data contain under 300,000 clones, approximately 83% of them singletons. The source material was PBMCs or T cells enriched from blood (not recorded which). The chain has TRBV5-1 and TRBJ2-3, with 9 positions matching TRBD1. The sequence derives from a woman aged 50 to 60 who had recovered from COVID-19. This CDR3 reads CASSHGTGWTDTQYF. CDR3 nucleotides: TGCGCCAGCAGCCACGGGACAGGGTGGACAGATACGCAGTATTTT.